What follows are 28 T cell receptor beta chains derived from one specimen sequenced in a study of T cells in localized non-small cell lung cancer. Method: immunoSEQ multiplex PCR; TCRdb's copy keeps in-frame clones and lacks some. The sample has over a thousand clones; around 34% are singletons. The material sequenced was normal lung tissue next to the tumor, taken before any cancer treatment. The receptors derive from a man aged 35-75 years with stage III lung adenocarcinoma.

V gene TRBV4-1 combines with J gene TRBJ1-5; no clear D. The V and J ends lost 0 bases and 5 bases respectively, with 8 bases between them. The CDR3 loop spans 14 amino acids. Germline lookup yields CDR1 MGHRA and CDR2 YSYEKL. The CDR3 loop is CASSQDRVYQPQHF. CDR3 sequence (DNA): TGCGCCAGCAGCCAAGATCGTGTATATCAGCCCCAGCATTTT.

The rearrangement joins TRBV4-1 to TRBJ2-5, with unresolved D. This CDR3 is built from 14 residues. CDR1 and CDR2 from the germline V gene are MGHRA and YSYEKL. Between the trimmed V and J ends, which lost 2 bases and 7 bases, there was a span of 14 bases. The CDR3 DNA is TGCGCCAGCAGCCAAAATAACAGAAAAGGGACCCAGTACTTC. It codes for CASSQNNRKGTQYF.

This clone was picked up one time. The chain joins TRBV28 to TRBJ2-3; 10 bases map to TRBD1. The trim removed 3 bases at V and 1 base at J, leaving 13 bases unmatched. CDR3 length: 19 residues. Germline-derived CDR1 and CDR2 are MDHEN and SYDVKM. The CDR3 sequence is CASSFPIDRGRGGTDTQYF. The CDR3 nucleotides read TGTGCCAGCAGTTTCCCAATTGACAGGGGGCGAGGCGGCACAGATACGCAGTATTTT.

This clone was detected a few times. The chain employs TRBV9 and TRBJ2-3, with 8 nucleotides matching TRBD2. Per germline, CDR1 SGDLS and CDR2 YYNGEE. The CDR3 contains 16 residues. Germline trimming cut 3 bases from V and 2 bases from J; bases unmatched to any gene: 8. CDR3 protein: CASSAVLADYTDTQYF. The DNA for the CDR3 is TGTGCCAGCAGCGCAGTACTAGCGGATTACACAGATACGCAGTATTTT.

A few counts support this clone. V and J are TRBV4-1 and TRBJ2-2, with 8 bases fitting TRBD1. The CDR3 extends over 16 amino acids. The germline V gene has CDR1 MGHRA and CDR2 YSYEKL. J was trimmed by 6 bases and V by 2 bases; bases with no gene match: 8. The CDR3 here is CASSQSQGQGPGELFF. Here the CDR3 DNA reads TGCGCCAGCAGCCAATCCCAAGGACAGGGCCCCGGGGAGCTGTTTTTT.

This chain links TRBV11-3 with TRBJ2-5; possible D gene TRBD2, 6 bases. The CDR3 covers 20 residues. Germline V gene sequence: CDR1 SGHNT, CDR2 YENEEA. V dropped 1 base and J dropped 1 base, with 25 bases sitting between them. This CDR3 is CASSLVFFSDGGEIQETQYF. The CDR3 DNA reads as TGTGCCAGCAGCTTAGTTTTCTTCTCTGATGGCGGGGAAATCCAAGAGACCCAGTACTTC.

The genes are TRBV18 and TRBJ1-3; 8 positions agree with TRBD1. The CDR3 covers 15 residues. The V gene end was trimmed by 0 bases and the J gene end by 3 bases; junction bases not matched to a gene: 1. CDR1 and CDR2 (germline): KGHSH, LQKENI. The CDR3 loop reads CASSPPDRVGNTIYF. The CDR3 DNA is TGTGCCAGCTCACCACCGGACAGGGTTGGAAACACCATATATTTT.

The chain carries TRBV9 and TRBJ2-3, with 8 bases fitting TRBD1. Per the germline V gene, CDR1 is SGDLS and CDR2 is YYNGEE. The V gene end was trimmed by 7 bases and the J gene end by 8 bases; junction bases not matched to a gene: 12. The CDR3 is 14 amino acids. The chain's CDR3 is CASHGQGKVGTQYF. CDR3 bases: TGTGCCAGCCACGGACAGGGAAAGGTCGGTACGCAGTATTTT.

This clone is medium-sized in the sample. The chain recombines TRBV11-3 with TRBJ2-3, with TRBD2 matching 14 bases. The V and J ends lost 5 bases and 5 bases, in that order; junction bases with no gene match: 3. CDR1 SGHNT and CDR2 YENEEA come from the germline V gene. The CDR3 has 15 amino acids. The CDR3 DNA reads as TGTGCCAGCAGCCGACTAGCGGGGGGGCAAGATACGCAGTATTTT. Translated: CASSRLAGGQDTQYF.

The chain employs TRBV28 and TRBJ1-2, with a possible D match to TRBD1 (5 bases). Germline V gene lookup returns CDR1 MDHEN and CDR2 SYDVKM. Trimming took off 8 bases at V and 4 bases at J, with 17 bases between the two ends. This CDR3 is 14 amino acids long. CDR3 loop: CASAIQGPFYGYTF. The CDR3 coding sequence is TGTGCCAGCGCAATTCAGGGCCCCTTCTATGGCTACACCTTC.

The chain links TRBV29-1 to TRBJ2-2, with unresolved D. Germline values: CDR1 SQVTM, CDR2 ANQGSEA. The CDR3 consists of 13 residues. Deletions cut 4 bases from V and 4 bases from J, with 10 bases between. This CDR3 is CSVGGDPTGELFF. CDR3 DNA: TGCAGCGTTGGTGGGGATCCCACCGGGGAGCTGTTTTTT.

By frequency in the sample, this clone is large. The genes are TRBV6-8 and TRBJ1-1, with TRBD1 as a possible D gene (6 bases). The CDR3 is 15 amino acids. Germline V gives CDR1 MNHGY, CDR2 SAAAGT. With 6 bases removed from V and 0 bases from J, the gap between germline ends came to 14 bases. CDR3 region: CASRIKGGLNTEAFF. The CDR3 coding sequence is TGTGCCAGCAGAATTAAAGGGGGACTGAACACTGAAGCTTTCTTT.

The CDR3 nucleotides read TGTGCCAGTAGTATATGGGACAGGGGCGTCCGGATAGCTTTCTTT. Translation: CASSIWDRGVRIAFF. The chain links TRBV19 to TRBJ1-1; 10 bases fit TRBD1. This CDR3 has 15 amino acids. The V segment lost 2 bases and the J segment 10 bases; nucleotides outside the gene matches: 10. The germline CDR1 and CDR2 sequences are LNHDA and SQIVND (reference sequence).

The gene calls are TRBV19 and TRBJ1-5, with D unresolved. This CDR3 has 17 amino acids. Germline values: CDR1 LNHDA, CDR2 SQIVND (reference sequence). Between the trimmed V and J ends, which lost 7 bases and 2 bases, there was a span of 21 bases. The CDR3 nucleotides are TGTGCCAGTACCACATTTGGGTCAGGCGAGGGCAATCAGCCCCAGCATTTT. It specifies CASTTFGSGEGNQPQHF.

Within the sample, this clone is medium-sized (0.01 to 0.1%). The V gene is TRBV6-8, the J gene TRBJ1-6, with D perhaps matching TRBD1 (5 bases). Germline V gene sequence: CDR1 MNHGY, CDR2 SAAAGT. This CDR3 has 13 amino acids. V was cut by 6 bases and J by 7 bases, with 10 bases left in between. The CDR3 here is CASSLGENSPLHF. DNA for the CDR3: TGTGCCAGCAGCTTAGGGGAGAATTCACCCCTCCACTTT.

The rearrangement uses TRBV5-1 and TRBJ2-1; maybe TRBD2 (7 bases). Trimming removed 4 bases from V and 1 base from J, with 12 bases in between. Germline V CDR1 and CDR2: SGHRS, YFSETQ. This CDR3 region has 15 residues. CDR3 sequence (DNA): TGCGCCAGCAGCCGCGGGGGCCAATCCTACAATGAGCAGTTCTTC. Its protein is CASSRGGQSYNEQFF.

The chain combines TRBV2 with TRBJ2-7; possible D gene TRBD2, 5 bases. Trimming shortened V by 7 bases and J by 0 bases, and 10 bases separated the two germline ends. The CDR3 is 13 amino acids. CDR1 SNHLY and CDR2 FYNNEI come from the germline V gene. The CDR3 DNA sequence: TGTGCCAGCATTACGGGGATCTCCTACGAGCAGTACTTC. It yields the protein CASITGISYEQYF.

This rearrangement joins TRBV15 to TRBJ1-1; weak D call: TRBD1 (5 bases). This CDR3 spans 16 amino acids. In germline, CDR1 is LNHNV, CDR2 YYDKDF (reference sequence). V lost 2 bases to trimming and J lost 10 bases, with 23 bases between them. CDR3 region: CATSRPLSRDDPGAFF. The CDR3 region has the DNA TGTGCCACCAGCAGACCACTGTCCCGGGACGACCCCGGAGCTTTCTTT.

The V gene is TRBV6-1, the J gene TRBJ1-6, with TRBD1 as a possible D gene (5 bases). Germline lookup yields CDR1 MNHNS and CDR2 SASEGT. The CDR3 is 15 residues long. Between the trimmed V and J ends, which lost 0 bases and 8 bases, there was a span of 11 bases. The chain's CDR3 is CASSEAGVQYSPLHF. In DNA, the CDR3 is TGTGCCAGCAGTGAAGCGGGGGTGCAGTATTCACCCCTCCACTTT.

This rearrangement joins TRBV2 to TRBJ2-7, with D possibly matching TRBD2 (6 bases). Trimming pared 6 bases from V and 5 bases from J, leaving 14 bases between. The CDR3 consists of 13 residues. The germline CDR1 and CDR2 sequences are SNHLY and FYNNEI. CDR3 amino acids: CASSFAGRDEQYF. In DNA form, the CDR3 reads TGTGCCAGCAGCTTTGCGGGACGGGACGAGCAGTACTTC.

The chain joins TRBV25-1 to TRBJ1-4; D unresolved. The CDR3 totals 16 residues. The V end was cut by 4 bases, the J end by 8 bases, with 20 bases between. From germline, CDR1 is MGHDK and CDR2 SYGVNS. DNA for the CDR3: TGTGCCAGCAGTGGACCTAGACCCTTCGAGGACGAAAAACTGTTTTTT. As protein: CASSGPRPFEDEKLFF.

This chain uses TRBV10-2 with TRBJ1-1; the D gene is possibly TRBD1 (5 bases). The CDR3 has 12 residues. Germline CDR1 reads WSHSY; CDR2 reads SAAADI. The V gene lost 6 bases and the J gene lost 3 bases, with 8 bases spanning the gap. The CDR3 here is CASRGTYTEAFF. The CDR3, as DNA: TGCGCCAGCAGAGGGACCTACACTGAAGCTTTCTTT.

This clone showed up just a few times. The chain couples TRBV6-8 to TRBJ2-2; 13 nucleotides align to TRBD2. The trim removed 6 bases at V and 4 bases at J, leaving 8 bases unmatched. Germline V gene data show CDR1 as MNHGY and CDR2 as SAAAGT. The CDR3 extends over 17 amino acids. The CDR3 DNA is TGTGCCAGCAGGTGGGGACTAGCGGGGCTCGGCACCGGGGAGCTGTTTTTT. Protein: CASRWGLAGLGTGELFF.

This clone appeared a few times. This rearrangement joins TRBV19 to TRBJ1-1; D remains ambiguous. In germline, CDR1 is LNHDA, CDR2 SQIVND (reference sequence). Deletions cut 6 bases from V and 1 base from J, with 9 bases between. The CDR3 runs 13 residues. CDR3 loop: CASSSGSNTEAFF. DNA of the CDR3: TGTGCCAGTAGCTCTGGATCGAACACTGAAGCTTTCTTT.

This CDR3 reads CASGHLDSPLHF. In nucleotides, the CDR3 is TGTGCCAGCGGACACCTAGATTCACCCCTCCACTTT. This sequence joins TRBV6-8 and TRBJ1-6; a weak D match, TRBD1 (5 bases). Germline values: CDR1 MNHGY, CDR2 SAAAGT. The CDR3 is 12 amino acids. V was shortened by 8 bases and J by 8 bases, with 10 bases between the two germline ends.

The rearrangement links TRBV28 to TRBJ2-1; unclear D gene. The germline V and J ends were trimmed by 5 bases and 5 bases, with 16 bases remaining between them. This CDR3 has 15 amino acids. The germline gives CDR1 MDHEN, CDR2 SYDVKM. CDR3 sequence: CASSHSERRNNEQFF. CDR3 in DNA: TGTGCCAGCAGTCACAGCGAACGAAGAAACAATGAGCAGTTCTTC.

CDR3 protein: CASSPLATNYGYTF. The CDR3 DNA is TGTGCCAGCTCACCACTAGCCACTAACTATGGCTACACCTTC. V gene TRBV18 combines with J gene TRBJ1-2; D remains ambiguous. With 1 base removed from V and 0 bases from J, the gap between germline ends came to 6 bases. Looked up from germline, CDR1 is KGHSH and CDR2 is LQKENI. The CDR3 sequence is 14 residues long.

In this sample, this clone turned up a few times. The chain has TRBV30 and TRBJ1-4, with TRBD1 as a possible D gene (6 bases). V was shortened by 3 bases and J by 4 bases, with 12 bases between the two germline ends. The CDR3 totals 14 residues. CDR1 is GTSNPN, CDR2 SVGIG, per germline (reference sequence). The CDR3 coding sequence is TGTGCCTGGAGGACGCGACAGGTTAATGAAAAACTGTTTTTT. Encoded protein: CAWRTRQVNEKLFF.